This T cell receptor beta chain emerged from a study of T cell repertoires in cytomegalovirus infection. For the study at large: Use of recently identified HLA-C-restricted and well-studied HLA-B-restricted CMV epitopes was part of the study. Study-wide findings and caveats: HLA-C-restricted CMV-specific TCR beta clonotypes were dominant in the ex vivo response. CMV carriers having the relevant HLA were flagged by cumulative public TCR beta family frequency.

TCRdb re-analysed the reads in MiXCR, keeping a single row per CDR3 protein. The sample yields about 480,000 distinct CDR3 sequences, about 33% seen once. V was trimmed by 8 bases and J by 1 base, leaving 19 bases between them. This CDR3 region has 15 residues. The germline CDR1 and CDR2 sequences are DFQATT and SNEGSKA (reference sequence). About this clonotype itself: The antigen is undetermined.

This TCR came from a human donor in good health (CMV status not recorded). Some clones in this sample may be carry-over from other donors' samples. This chain links TRBV20-1 with TRBJ2-3; the D is unclear. The sample in question was cultured PBMCs, obtained from culture after CMV antigen stimulation. CDR3 nucleotides: TGCAGTCAAGGAGCCCGAAGGGCGGGCACAGATACGCAGTATTTT. Protein: CSQGARRAGTDTQYF.